This T cell receptor (beta chain) was captured in a study of T-cell reconstitution after alpha-beta-depleted transplantation in children. TCRbeta library preparation incorporated unique molecular identifiers. TCRdb itself ran the PCR reads through MiXCR, one entry per CDR3 protein. Of approximately 400,000 distinct CDR3 sequences in the sample, 9.5% to 13% were seen once. Germline values: CDR1 SQVTM, CDR2 ANQGSEA. The length of the CDR3 is 12 residues. Trimming cost V 3 bases and J 3 bases, with 6 bases left between them. The sample in question was PBMCs from the stem cell graft donor, obtained from the stem cell graft. This chain links TRBV29-1 with TRBJ2-1; no clear D gene. This sequence originates from a human donor who donated a stem cell graft to a child with acute myeloid leukemia. This CDR3 is CSVDGVYNEQFF. The CDR3 nucleotides read TGCAGCGTTGATGGGGTCTACAATGAGCAGTTCTTC.